Presented here are 13 T cell receptor beta chains from one specimen sequenced in a study of blood T cell repertoires in COVID-19. This table comes from immunoSEQ multiplex PCR, and its TCRdb copy is limited to in-frame clones, with some not included. Here the sample spans 200,000 or so clones, 85% to 90% being singletons. The sample taken for sequencing was PBMCs or T cells enriched from blood (not recorded which). The receptor set was obtained from a woman under 30 in a cohort exposed to, infected with or recovered from COVID-19 (not recorded which).

The V and J genes are TRBV5-6 and TRBJ1-4; a possible D gene is TRBD1 (5 bases). There are 16 residues in the CDR3. Germline CDR1 reads SGHDT; CDR2 reads YYEEEE. V lost 2 bases to trimming and J lost 3 bases, with 14 bases between them. The CDR3 DNA reads TGTGCCAGCAGCTTAAAAGGGATAGGGGCTAATGAAAAACTGTTTTTT. This codes for CASSLKGIGANEKLFF.

This clone showed up just once. The chain is built from TRBV2 and TRBJ2-4; maybe TRBD1 (7 bases). Trimming removed 6 bases from V and 8 bases from J, with 17 bases in between. Looked up from germline, CDR1 is SNHLY and CDR2 is FYNNEI. The CDR3 covers 14 residues. The CDR3 nucleotides are TGTGCCAGCAGACTGAGGGGGCGCGGGGACATTCAGTACTTC. It yields the protein CASRLRGRGDIQYF.

The chain has TRBV5-1 and TRBJ1-6; D remains unclear. Looked up from germline, CDR1 is SGHRS and CDR2 is YFSETQ. V dropped 1 base and J dropped 8 bases, with 16 bases sitting between them. The CDR3 sequence is 16 residues long. This chain's CDR3 is CASSLSGSEVDSPLHF. As DNA, the CDR3 is TGCGCCAGCAGCTTGTCCGGGTCTGAAGTGGATTCACCCCTCCACTTT.

As regards this clone: In the same sample, other DNA sequences code for this CDR3. The rearrangement uses TRBV5-6 and TRBJ1-5, with D unclear. Between the trimmed V and J ends, which lost 3 bases and 4 bases, there was a span of 11 bases. Looked up from germline, CDR1 is SGHDT and CDR2 is YYEEEE. CDR3 length: 14 amino acids. CDR3 protein: CASSSGGGNQPQHF. CDR3 in DNA: TGTGCCAGCAGCTCTGGAGGAGGTAATCAGCCCCAGCATTTT.

The chain carries TRBV24-1 and TRBJ1-2; 9 bases fit TRBD1. The germline CDR1 and CDR2 sequences are KGHDR and SFDVKD. The ends lost 4 bases at V and 4 bases at J; junction bases unmatched: 9. The CDR3 extends over 16 amino acids. The CDR3 loop is CATSEAWTGDPYGYTF. Here the CDR3 DNA reads TGTGCCACCAGTGAGGCCTGGACAGGGGATCCCTATGGCTACACCTTC.

The chain is built from TRBV28 and TRBJ1-6; D is undetermined. The CDR3 covers 12 residues. In germline, CDR1 is MDHEN, CDR2 SYDVKM. Trimming cost V 5 bases and J 7 bases, with 6 bases left between them. The CDR3 loop is CASSPGNSPLHF. CDR3 nucleotide sequence: TGTGCCAGCAGTCCGGGAAATTCACCCCTCCACTTT.

The chain carries TRBV7-9 and TRBJ1-1; D remains ambiguous. The germline V and J ends were trimmed by 2 bases and 2 bases, with 6 bases remaining between them. The CDR3 has 13 residues. CDR1 and CDR2 from the germline V gene are SEHNR and FQNEAQ (reference sequence). This chain's CDR3 is CASSLRDNTEAFF. CDR3 sequence (DNA): TGTGCCAGCAGCTTACGGGATAACACTGAAGCTTTCTTT.

The gene calls are TRBV4-1 and TRBJ2-1; 10 positions match TRBD2. The length of the CDR3 is 16 residues. Trimming removed 1 base from V and 2 bases from J; junction bases left unmatched: 2. Germline values: CDR1 MGHRA, CDR2 YSYEKL. The CDR3 loop is CASSQGTSGAYNEQFF. The CDR3 DNA reads as TGCGCCAGCAGCCAAGGAACTAGCGGGGCCTACAATGAGCAGTTCTTC.

V is TRBV21-1 and J is TRBJ2-1; the table's D gene call, TRBD2, was not cross checked with the DNA. TRBV21-1 is termed a pseudogene. The CDR3 covers 14 residues. The chain's CDR3 is CASTWGDMRNEQFF. The CDR3, as DNA: TGTGCCAGCACCTGGGGGGATATGAGGAATGAGCAGTTCTTC.

The rearrangement links TRBV25-1 to TRBJ2-5; D not resolved. The CDR3 extends over 12 amino acids. Germline CDR1 is MGHDK and CDR2 is SYGVNS. The V end was cut by 2 bases, the J end by 5 bases, with 6 bases between. CDR3 in amino acids: CASSESRETQYF. Written as DNA, the CDR3 is TGTGCCAGCAGTGAAAGTCGGGAGACCCAGTACTTC.

The chain employs TRBV3-1 (or the pseudogene TRBV3-2) and TRBJ2-2; a possible D gene is TRBD2 (6 bases). Trimming removed 4 bases at V and 1 base at J, with 16 bases between. Germline V gene lookup returns CDR1 LGHDT and CDR2 YNNKEL (reference sequence). The CDR3 has 17 residues. The CDR3: CASSPYRDFENTGELFF. The CDR3 DNA reads as TGTGCCAGCAGCCCCTACCGGGACTTCGAGAACACCGGGGAGCTGTTTTTT.

The J gene is TRBJ2-3, the V gene TRBV10-3, with TRBD2 matching over 11 bases. Germline values: CDR1 ENHRY, CDR2 SYGVKD. This CDR3 is 15 amino acids long. With V trimmed by 10 bases and J by 1 base, 7 bases remained unmatched. The CDR3 region is CATSGLAEGTDTQYF. In nucleotides, the CDR3 is TGTGCCACCTCGGGACTAGCGGAGGGCACAGATACGCAGTATTTT.

CDR3 loop: CASSSGTDEKLFF. The CDR3 region has the DNA TGTGCCAGCAGCTCCGGGACAGACGAAAAACTGTTTTTT. The chain combines TRBV11-3 with TRBJ1-4; 7 nucleotides align to TRBD1. CDR1 is SGHNT and CDR2 is YENEEA in the germline V gene. CDR3 length: 13 amino acids. V shed 4 bases and J 8 bases; nucleotides not matched to a gene: 4.